This T cell receptor (beta chain) was captured in a study of cytomegalovirus exposure and HLA in healthy donors. The study's findings and limits: In a later analysis, HLA-C alleles had the fewest associated TCRs, DRB1 alleles the most. Cytomegalovirus-associated status was assigned to about 170 TCR beta chains. Most CMV-associated TCR beta chains were later found to appear HLA-restricted. Many donors carried some public TCRs, although rarity characterized most TCR sequences.

Per germline, CDR1 MDHEN and CDR2 SYDVKM. The CDR3 is 15 amino acids. Trimming took 5 bases from V and 7 from J; bases not matched to a gene: 8. Regarding this clone: The antigen is undetermined.

It was with 60 Vbeta and 13 Jbeta primers that the PCR ran. TCRdb's table, derived via immunoSEQ multiplex PCR, lists solely in-frame clones and lacks some. The repertoire holds around 120,000 clones, 65% to 85% seen once, with about 1.8% in the top ten. Input material: PBMCs. This clonotype was sampled from a woman between 35 and 50 years old in good health and CMV-seronegative. This chain connects TRBV28 to TRBJ2-7, with TRBD2 matching over 13 bases. The CDR3: CASSRGTSGDLEQYF. The CDR3 DNA follows: TGTGCCAGCAGTCGCGGGACTAGCGGGGACTTGGAGCAGTACTTC.